This T cell receptor (beta chain) is drawn from a study of shared clonotypes between healthy human individuals. Across the study: The study drew on a couple of women and a few men aged 18 to 49 as donors. Study-wide points: A generally larger estimated richness was seen in naive subsets than in memory subsets. Sharing across four donors was highest in naive CD4 (roughly 5%) and lowest in memory CD8 (roughly 0.4%).

Regarding this clone: Its antigen is currently unknown.

Produced via immunoSEQ multiplex PCR; TCRdb's table is partial and in-frame only. The sample shows about 1.1 million clones, around 78% of them seen only once. The CDR3 contains 15 residues. J gave up 6 bases and V 3 bases, and 7 bases lay outside the gene matches. Germline assignment: CDR1 MNHEY and CDR2 SMNVEV (reference sequence). Naive CD4+ cells were CD45RA-selected; the remaining cells were memory. J is TRBJ2-7 and V is TRBV27; the match to TRBD2 covers 11 bases. The specimen was memory CD4+ T cells from PBMCs. As to subset: CD45RA-negative fraction. The sequence derives from a man younger than 35 in good health. Some clones in this sample may be carry-over from other donors' samples. The CDR3 DNA sequence: TGTGCCAGCAGTTTCCGACTAGCGGGAATTGGCGAGCAGTACTTC. Translating it yields CASSFRLAGIGEQYF.